These 24 T cell receptor beta chains came from one sample sequenced in a study of CD8+CD57+ T cells in acquired aplastic anemia. Profiling that covered TCR beta VDJ and CDR3 relied on genomic DNA as its template. TCRdb passed the reads through MiXCR, listing each CDR3 protein once. The sample lists around 400,000 distinct CDR3 sequences, about 70% occurring once. The sequencing sample was made of sorted CD4+, CD8+, or CD8+CD57+ T cells (not recorded which) from PBMCs. The receptors originated from a human donor in good health, serving as a control.

Turning to this clonotype: A much larger clone is a single base away; this may be a read error. This chain joins TRBV10-3 and TRBJ2-7; 12 positions match TRBD2. CDR3 length: 15 amino acids. Per the germline V gene, CDR1 is ENHRY and CDR2 is SYGVKD. The junction had 11 bases not matched to a gene; V was cut back by 10 bases and J by 4 bases. CDR3 in amino acids: CASGRTSGDYYEQYF. In DNA, the CDR3 is TGTGCCAGCGGCCGGACTAGCGGGGACTATTACGAGCAGTACTTC.

On this clonotype: A read error is likely, as this CDR3 ends without the conserved phenylalanine or tryptophan. It is unclear where the CDR3 begins or ends on the DNA, so no DNA is shown, and the CDR3 is as TCRdb lists it. The V call is TRBV7-9, the J call TRBJ2-5; TRBD1 is the table's D call and was not checked against the DNA. The CDR3 spans 13 amino acids, including both terminal residues. CDR1 is SEHNR and CDR2 is FQNEAQ in the germline V gene (reference sequence). CDR3 residues: CASSLEQADHSPL.

The rearrangement links TRBV7-3 to TRBJ1-2; a possible D gene is TRBD1 (5 bases). V lost 5 bases and J 13 bases, leaving 26 bases between the germline ends. The CDR3 sequence is 15 residues long. CDR1 is SGHTA and CDR2 is FQGTGA in the germline V gene. As DNA, the CDR3 is TGTGCCAGCAGCGCAACTCCGGGAGAGGAACGGGACTCCACCTTC. Amino acids: CASSATPGEERDSTF.

With regard to this clonotype: Its ends do not fully match the called genes, so a read error is possible. V gene TRBV2 combines with J gene TRBJ1-5; D gene unclear. The germline V gene has CDR1 SNHLY and CDR2 FYNNEI. This CDR3 region has 14 residues. DNA for the CDR3: TGTGCCAGCAGTCAACAGTGTGAGAGCCAGCCCCAGCTCTTT. Protein sequence: CASSQQCESQPQLF.

This clonotype was seen repeatedly, ten times or more. The rearrangement uses TRBV2 and TRBJ2-7; the D gene could be TRBD1 or TRBD2 (5 bases each). CDR1 and CDR2 from the germline V gene are SNHLY and FYNNEI. The CDR3 loop spans 15 amino acids. Trimming cost V 7 bases and J 5 bases, with 21 bases left between them. CDR3 loop: CASTGFRDASDEQYF. CDR3 bases: TGTGCCAGCACCGGTTTTCGGGACGCCTCAGACGAGCAGTACTTC.

Concerning this clonotype itself: At one boundary the junction diverges from the germline segment, which might be a read error. The chain has TRBV15 and TRBJ1-4; TRBD1 is a possible D gene (5 bases). Germline V gene data show CDR1 as LNHNV and CDR2 as YYDKDF (reference sequence). The CDR3 extends over 14 amino acids. This chain's CDR3 is CASSRTGYAEPLFF. CDR3 nucleotides: TGCGCCAGCAGCCGAACAGGCTATGCTGAACCACTGTTTTTT.

The rearrangement joins TRBV19 to TRBJ2-3; TRBD1 matches 11 bases. The CDR3 spans 16 residues. In germline, CDR1 is LNHDA, CDR2 SQIVND (reference sequence). With 9 bases clipped from V and 6 bases from J, the junction kept 14 bases outside the gene matches. CDR3 protein: CASSLGGQGGADTQYF. CDR3 nucleotides: TGTGCCAGCAGCTTAGGGGGACAGGGGGGCGCGGATACGCAGTATTTT.

This clonotype was found a few times. V is TRBV7-2 and J is TRBJ2-3; no clear D. CDR1 is SGHTA, CDR2 FQGNSA, per germline. Trimming took 4 bases from V and 9 from J, leaving 11 bases between them. This CDR3 spans 12 amino acids. CDR3 sequence: CASSSFSVTQYF. The DNA of the CDR3 is TGTGCCAGCAGCTCTTTTAGTGTGACGCAGTATTTT. The whole variable domain, remainder taken from reference TRBV7-2 and TRBJ2-3, is GAGVSQSPSNKVTEKGKDVELRCDPISGHTALYWYRQSLGQGLEFLIYFQGNSAPDKSGLPSDRFSAERTGGSVSTLTIQRTQQEDSAVYLCASSSFSVTQYFGPGTRLTVL.

This clonotype was detected once. The chain is built from TRBV2 and TRBJ2-5; 7 bases align to TRBD2. CDR1 is SNHLY, CDR2 FYNNEI, per germline. Trimming took 5 bases from V and 3 from J; bases not matched to a gene: 6. The length of the CDR3 is 14 residues. The CDR3 region is CASSSYAGEETQYF. In nucleotides, the CDR3 is TGTGCCAGCAGTAGCTATGCGGGGGAAGAGACCCAGTACTTC.

Concerning this clonotype: A much larger clone differs from this one at a single base, so this may be a read error. The chain couples TRBV3-1 to TRBJ1-2; 7 nucleotides line up with TRBD1. The CDR3 covers 14 residues. Looked up from germline, CDR1 is LGHDT and CDR2 is YNNKEL (reference sequence). V trimming: 0 bases; J trimming: 6 bases; junction bases outside the gene matches: 4. The CDR3 sequence is CASSQDDRANGYTF. The CDR3 nucleotides are TGTGCCAGCAGCCAAGACGACAGGGCGAATGGCTACACCTTC.

The chain has TRBV5-5 and TRBJ1-2; D remains unclear. V lost 4 bases, J lost 4 bases, and 17 bases lay in between. The CDR3 is 15 residues long. CDR1 and CDR2 (germline): SGHKS, YYEKEE (reference sequence). The CDR3 sequence is CASSIATRLVYGYTF. In DNA form, the CDR3 reads TGTGCCAGCAGCATCGCTACGAGGTTGGTCTATGGCTACACCTTC.

J is TRBJ2-7 and V is TRBV11-2; no clear D. This CDR3 is 15 amino acids long. V lost 8 bases and J 2 bases, leaving 19 bases between the germline ends. Germline V CDR1 and CDR2: SGHAT, FQNNGV. CDR3 bases: TGTGCCAGCCGTCGCAGCCACAAAAGTACCTACGAGCAGTACTTC. As protein: CASRRSHKSTYEQYF.

This clonotype was seen repeatedly, ten times or more. The genes are TRBV19 and TRBJ1-4; 9 bases line up with TRBD1. Trimming at V came to 6 bases and at J to 8 bases, leaving 7 bases not matched to a gene. CDR1 LNHDA and CDR2 SQIVND come from the germline V gene (reference sequence). This CDR3 has 14 amino acids. The CDR3 nucleotides are TGTGCCAGTAGCATGGGACAGGGTAACGAAAAACTGTTTTTT. Its translation is CASSMGQGNEKLFF. The full variable domain, in which reference TRBV19 and TRBJ1-4 provide the parts outside the CDR3, is DGGITQSPKYLFRKEGQNVTLSCEQNLNHDAMYWYRQDPGQGLRLIYYSQIVNDFQKGDIAEGYSVSREKKESFPLTVTSAQKNPTAFYLCASSMGQGNEKLFFGSGTQLSVL.

About this clonotype itself: At one of its ends the junction is not consistent with the germline gene, which may arise from a read error. The J gene is TRBJ2-7, the V gene TRBV29-1; TRBD2 might be the D (7 bases). The CDR3 consists of 14 residues. Looked up from germline, CDR1 is SQVTM and CDR2 is ANQGSEA. The CDR3 DNA sequence: TGCAGCGTCCAAGATCAAGGGGGGGGTTACGAGCAGCACTTC. Protein sequence: CSVQDQGGGYEQHF.

The V call is TRBV7-2, the J call TRBJ2-5; TRBD2 agrees at 7 bases. This CDR3 region has 16 residues. Losses at the gene ends were 0 bases for V and 11 bases for J; bases not matched to a gene: 15. CDR1 is SGHTA and CDR2 is FQGNSA in the germline V gene. The CDR3 nucleotides are TGTGCCAGCAGCTTAGCCCCGACTAGCTCCTACGAGCAGCAGTACTTC. This encodes CASSLAPTSSYEQQYF.

This rearrangement joins TRBV19 to TRBJ1-1, with a tentative D call TRBD1 (5 bases). V lost 4 bases, J lost 1 base, and 10 bases lay in between. The CDR3 has 14 residues. Germline CDR1 and CDR2: LNHDA and SQIVND (reference sequence). CDR3 amino acids: CASSRQGGNTEAFF. The DNA for the CDR3 is TGTGCCAGTAGTAGGCAGGGAGGGAACACTGAAGCTTTCTTT.

The CDR3 coding sequence is TGCAGTGCTAGACACCCGCAGGAGGCGGGGACTGAAGCTTTCTTT. This sequence encodes CSARHPQEAGTEAFF. The chain carries TRBV20-1 and TRBJ1-1, with D hard to call. There are 15 residues in the CDR3. V shed 2 bases and J shed 5 bases, with 18 bases lying between them. Germline V gene lookup returns CDR1 DFQATT and CDR2 SNEGSKA (reference sequence).

V gene TRBV7-3 combines with J gene TRBJ1-2, with D uncertain. CDR1 and CDR2 (germline): SGHTA, FQGTGA. Trimming shortened V by 4 bases and J by 14 bases, and 17 bases separated the two germline ends. This CDR3 spans 12 amino acids. The DNA for the CDR3 is TGTGCCAGCAGCTCATTCACGGGCGGTACTACCTTC. Its translation: CASSSFTGGTTF.

The gene calls are TRBV20-1 and TRBJ2-3, with 15 bases lining up with TRBD2. The germline CDR1 and CDR2 sequences are DFQATT and SNEGSKA (reference sequence). The CDR3 is 15 residues long. Losses at the gene ends were 5 bases for V and 4 bases for J; bases not matched to a gene: 4. The CDR3 loop reads CSALGLAGGPDTQYF. The CDR3 DNA sequence: TGCAGTGCTCTTGGACTAGCGGGGGGGCCAGATACGCAGTATTTT.

This clonotype came up once. V usage is TRBV7-8 and J usage is TRBJ2-5, with TRBD2 as a possible D gene (5 bases). This CDR3 has 12 amino acids. Germline CDR1 and CDR2: SGHVS and FQNEAQ. V dropped 5 bases and J dropped 7 bases, with 11 bases sitting between them. CDR3 region: CASSPRVVTQYF. The CDR3 DNA follows: TGTGCCAGCAGCCCGCGGGTGGTGACCCAGTACTTC.

The chain employs TRBV6-1 and TRBJ1-5; 7 nucleotides align to TRBD1. CDR1 and CDR2 (germline): MNHNS, SASEGT. The CDR3 has 13 residues. V lost 6 bases and J lost 5; bases outside the gene matches: 4. CDR3 protein: CASSDRVDQPQHF. CDR3 coding DNA: TGTGCCAGCAGCGACAGGGTTGATCAGCCCCAGCATTTT.

The V call is TRBV7-9, the J call TRBJ1-6; D ambiguous. The CDR3 sequence is 17 residues long. Trimming took 4 bases from V and 13 from J, leaving 26 bases between them. Per the germline V gene, CDR1 is SEHNR and CDR2 is FQNEAQ (reference sequence). The CDR3 spells CASSSGPPRLSLYPLHF. The DNA for the CDR3 is TGTGCCAGCAGCTCCGGCCCACCGAGGCTATCTTTGTACCCCCTCCACTTT.

This clonotype showed up many times. J is TRBJ1-2 and V is TRBV2; weak D call: TRBD1 (6 bases). The CDR3 runs to 12 residues. Deletions cut 4 bases from V and 7 bases from J, with 10 bases between. Germline V gives CDR1 SNHLY, CDR2 FYNNEI. The CDR3 region is CASSVRGSGYTF. CDR3 DNA sequence: TGTGCCAGCAGTGTAAGGGGGAGTGGCTACACCTTC.

This clonotype was found many times. The chain couples TRBV7-8 to TRBJ1-4; 11 nucleotides agree with TRBD1. The V segment lost 5 bases and the J segment 7 bases; nucleotides outside the gene matches: 9. The CDR3 sequence is 16 residues long. Germline V lookup: CDR1 SGHVS, CDR2 FQNEAQ. CDR3 residues: CASSLIGTGGGEKLFF. Written as DNA, the CDR3 is TGTGCCAGCAGCCTCATCGGGACAGGGGGAGGTGAAAAACTGTTTTTT.